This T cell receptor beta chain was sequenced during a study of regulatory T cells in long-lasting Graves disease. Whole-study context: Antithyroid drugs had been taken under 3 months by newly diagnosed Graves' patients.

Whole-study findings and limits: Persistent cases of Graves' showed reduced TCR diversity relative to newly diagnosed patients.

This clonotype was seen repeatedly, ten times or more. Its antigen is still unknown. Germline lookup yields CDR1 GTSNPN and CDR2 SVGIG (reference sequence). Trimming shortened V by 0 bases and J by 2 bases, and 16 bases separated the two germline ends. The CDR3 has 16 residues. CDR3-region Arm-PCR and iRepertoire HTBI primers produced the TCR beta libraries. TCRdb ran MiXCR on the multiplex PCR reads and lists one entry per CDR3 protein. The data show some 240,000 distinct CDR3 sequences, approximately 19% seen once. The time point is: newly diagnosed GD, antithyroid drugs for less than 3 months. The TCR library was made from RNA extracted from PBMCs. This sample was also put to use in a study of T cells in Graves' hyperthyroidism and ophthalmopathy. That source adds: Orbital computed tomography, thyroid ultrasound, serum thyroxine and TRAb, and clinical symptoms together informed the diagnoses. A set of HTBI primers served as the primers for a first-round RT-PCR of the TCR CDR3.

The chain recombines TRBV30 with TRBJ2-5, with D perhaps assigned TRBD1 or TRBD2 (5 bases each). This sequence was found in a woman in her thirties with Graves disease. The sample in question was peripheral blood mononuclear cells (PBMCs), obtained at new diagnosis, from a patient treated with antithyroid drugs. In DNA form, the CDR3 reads TGTGCCTGGAGTGTTGGTTTGAGGGGTCTTCAAGAGACCCAGTACTTC. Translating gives CAWSVGLRGLQETQYF.